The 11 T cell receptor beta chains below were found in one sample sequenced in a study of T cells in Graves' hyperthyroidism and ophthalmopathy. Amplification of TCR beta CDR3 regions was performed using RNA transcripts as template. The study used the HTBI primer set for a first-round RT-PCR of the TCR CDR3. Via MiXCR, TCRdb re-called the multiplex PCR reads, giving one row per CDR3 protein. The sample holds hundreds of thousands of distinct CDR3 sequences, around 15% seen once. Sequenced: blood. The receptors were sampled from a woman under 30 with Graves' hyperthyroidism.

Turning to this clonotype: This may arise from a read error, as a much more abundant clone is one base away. Here the CDR3 DNA reads TGTGCCACCAGCAGAACCAGGACAGCCACCTACGAGCAGTACTTC. Protein: CATSRTRTATYEQYF. V is TRBV15 and J is TRBJ2-7; weak D call: TRBD1 (6 bases). Trimming shortened V by 2 bases and J by 2 bases, and 13 bases separated the two germline ends. Germline CDR1 is LNHNV and CDR2 is YYDKDF (reference sequence). The CDR3 spans 15 residues.

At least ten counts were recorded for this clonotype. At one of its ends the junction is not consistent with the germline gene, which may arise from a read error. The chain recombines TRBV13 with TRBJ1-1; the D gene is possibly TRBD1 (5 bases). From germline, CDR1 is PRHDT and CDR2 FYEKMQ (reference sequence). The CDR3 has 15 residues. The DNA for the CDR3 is TGTGCCAGCAGCCCATCTTGGGGCAGGCGGACTGAAGTTTTCTTT. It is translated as CASSPSWGRRTEVFF.

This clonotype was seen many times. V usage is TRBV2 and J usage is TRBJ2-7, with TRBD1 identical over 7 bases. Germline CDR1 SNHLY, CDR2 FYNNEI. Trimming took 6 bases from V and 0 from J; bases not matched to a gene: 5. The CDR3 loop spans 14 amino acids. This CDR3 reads CASSETGISYEQYF. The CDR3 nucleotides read TGTGCCAGCAGCGAGACAGGGATCTCCTACGAGCAGTACTTC.

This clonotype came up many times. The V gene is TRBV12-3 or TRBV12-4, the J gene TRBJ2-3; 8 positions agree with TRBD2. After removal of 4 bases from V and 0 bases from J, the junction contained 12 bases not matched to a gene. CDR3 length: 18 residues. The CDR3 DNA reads TGTGCCAGCAGTTCCCAACACTCGATAGCGGGAAGCACAGATACGCAGTATTTT. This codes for CASSSQHSIAGSTDTQYF.

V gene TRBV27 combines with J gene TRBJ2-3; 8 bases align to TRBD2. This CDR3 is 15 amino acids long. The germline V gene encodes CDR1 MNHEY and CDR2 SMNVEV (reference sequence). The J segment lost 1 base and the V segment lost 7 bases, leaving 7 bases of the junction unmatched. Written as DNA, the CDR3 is TGTGCCAGCACCGCAGCGGGAGTGGGCACAGATACGCAGTATTTT. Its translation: CASTAAGVGTDTQYF.

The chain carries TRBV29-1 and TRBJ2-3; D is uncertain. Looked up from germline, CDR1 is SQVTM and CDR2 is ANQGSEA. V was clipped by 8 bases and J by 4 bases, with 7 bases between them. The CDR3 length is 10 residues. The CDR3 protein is CSLVADTQYF. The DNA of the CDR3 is TGCAGCCTGGTAGCAGATACGCAGTATTTT.

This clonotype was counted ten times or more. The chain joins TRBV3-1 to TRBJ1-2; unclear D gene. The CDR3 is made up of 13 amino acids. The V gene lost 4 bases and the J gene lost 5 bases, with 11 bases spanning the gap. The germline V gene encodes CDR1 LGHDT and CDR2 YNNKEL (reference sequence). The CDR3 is CASSPSTAYGYTF. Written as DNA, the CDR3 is TGTGCCAGCAGCCCAAGCACAGCATATGGCTACACCTTC.

CDR3 loop: CASSSNSGGTGGTEAFF. CDR3 in DNA: TGTGCCAGCAGCTCCAACTCCGGGGGGACCGGAGGGACTGAAGCTTTCTTT. V and J are TRBV5-6 and TRBJ1-1, with D possibly TRBD1 on 5 matching bases. The V gene's germline CDR1 is SGHDT and CDR2 YYEEEE. Trimming took 3 bases from V and 5 from J, leaving 23 bases between them. CDR3 size: 17 residues.

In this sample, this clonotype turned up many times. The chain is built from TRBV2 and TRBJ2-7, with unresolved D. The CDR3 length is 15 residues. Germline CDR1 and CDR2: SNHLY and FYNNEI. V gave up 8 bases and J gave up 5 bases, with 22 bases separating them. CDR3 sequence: CASGDLENRPHEQYF. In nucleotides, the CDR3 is TGTGCCAGCGGGGATCTGGAAAACCGACCCCACGAGCAGTACTTC.

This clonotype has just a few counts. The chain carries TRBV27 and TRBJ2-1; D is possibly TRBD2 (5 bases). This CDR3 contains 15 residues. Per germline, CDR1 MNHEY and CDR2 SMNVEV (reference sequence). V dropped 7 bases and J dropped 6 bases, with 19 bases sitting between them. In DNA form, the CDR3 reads TGTGCCAGCAAACTAGACCCGAACGACCGCAATGAGCAGTTCTTC. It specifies CASKLDPNDRNEQFF.

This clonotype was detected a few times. The CDR3 here is CASSAEGTSGSYRGETQYF. CDR3 nucleotides: TGTGCCAGCAGTGCCGAGGGAACTAGCGGATCCTATAGGGGGGAGACCCAGTACTTC. The V and J genes are TRBV2 and TRBJ2-5; TRBD2 aligns across 8 bases. V was clipped by 4 bases and J by 5 bases; unmatched bases: 21. CDR3 length: 19 residues. In germline, CDR1 is SNHLY, CDR2 FYNNEI. The whole variable domain, remainder taken from reference TRBV2 and TRBJ2-5, is EPEVTQTPSHQVTQMGQEVILRCVPISNHLYFYWYRQILGQKVEFLVSFYNNEISEKSEIFDDQFSVERPDGSNFTLKIRSTKLEDSAMYFCASSAEGTSGSYRGETQYFGPGTRLLVL.